This TCR beta chain was recovered during a study of shared clonotypes between healthy human individuals. The wider study: The donor pool was made up of a couple of women and a few men aged 18 to 49.

Study-level points and caveats: What limited the represented genetic and exposure-history diversity was the small number of donors.

This CDR3 has 17 residues. The V gene's germline CDR1 is MDHEN and CDR2 SYDVKM. V shed 1 base, J shed 5 bases, and the junction held 9 bases outside the gene matches. This clone was detected once. Its specificity is unknown. The naive CD8 subset, CD45RO-negative cells positively selected for CCR7, excluded terminally differentiated effector memory CD45RA+ cells. The assay was immunoSEQ multiplex PCR, and TCRdb's table has in-frame clones only and misses some. The sample carries hundreds of thousands of clones, approximately 92% recorded once. Sequenced material: naive CD8+ T cells sorted from blood. This TCR was recovered from a man in his thirties or forties in good health. V and J are TRBV28 and TRBJ2-1; 9 bases line up with TRBD2. DNA of the CDR3: TGTGCCAGCAGTTTATCGGCTAGCGGGATGGGGGACAATGAGCAGTTCTTC. The encoded protein is CASSLSASGMGDNEQFF.